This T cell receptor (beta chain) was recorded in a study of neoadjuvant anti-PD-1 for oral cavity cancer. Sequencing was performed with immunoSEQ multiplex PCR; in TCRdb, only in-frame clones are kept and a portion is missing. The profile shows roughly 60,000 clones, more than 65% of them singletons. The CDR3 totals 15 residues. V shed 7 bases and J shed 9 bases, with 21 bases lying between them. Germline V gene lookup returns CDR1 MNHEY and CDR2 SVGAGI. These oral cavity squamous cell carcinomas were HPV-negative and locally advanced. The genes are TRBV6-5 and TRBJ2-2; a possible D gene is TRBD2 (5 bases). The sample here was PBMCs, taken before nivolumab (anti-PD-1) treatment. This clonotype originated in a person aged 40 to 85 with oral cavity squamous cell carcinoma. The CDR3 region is CASTKTPFGNRELFF. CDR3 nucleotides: TGTGCCAGCACCAAGACACCGTTCGGGAACCGGGAGCTGTTTTTT.